The rows below give T cell receptor beta chains drawn from one sample of a study of T cell responses to AZD1222 COVID-19 vaccine. Some clones are missing from TCRdb's copy, which holds only in-frame ones; the method was immunoSEQ multiplex PCR. The sample has more than 80,000 clones; 70% to 90% are singletons. The sequences come from peripheral blood, collected on day 0 of AZD1222 vaccination. These receptors all come from an adult in good health. Both conserved end residues are part of each CDR3. A D gene is named only where the DNA matches it firmly. For some rows the clone size is stated as once, few or many, or as a class when expanded; others skip it.

v_gene	d_gene	abundance	j_gene	CDR3aa	CDR3nt
TRBV5-1	NA	NA	TRBJ1-5	CASSLQGDANQPQHF	TGCGCCAGCAGCTTGCAGGGCGACGCTAATCAGCCCCAGCATTTT
TRBV27	TRBD1	NA	TRBJ2-7	CASSLSGGQYF	TGTGCCAGCAGTCTTTCAGGGGGGCAGTACTTC
TRBV7-9	TRBD2	NA	TRBJ2-1	CASSLSSGREGNEQFF	TGTGCCAGCAGCTTAAGTAGCGGGAGAGAAGGCAATGAGCAGTTCTTC
TRBV27	NA	NA	TRBJ1-2	CASSLSLTHYGYTF	TGTGCCAGCAGCCTGAGTCTTACCCACTATGGCTACACCTTC
TRBV11-3	NA	NA	TRBJ2-3	CASSLRRGGTDTQYF	TGTGCCAGCAGCTTACGGCGGGGAGGCACAGATACGCAGTATTTT
TRBV12-3/TRBV12-4	NA	NA	TRBJ2-7	CASSYATYEQYF	TGTGCCAGCAGTTATGCTACCTACGAGCAGTACTTC
TRBV10-3	TRBD2	NA	TRBJ2-7	CAISERTSGTSAEQYF	TGTGCCATCAGTGAGCGGACTAGCGGGACCTCGGCCGAGCAGTACTTC
TRBV6-2/TRBV6-3	NA	NA	TRBJ1-1	CASSYSFTEAFF	TGTGCCAGCAGTTACTCTTTTACTGAAGCTTTCTTT
TRBV19	NA	NA	TRBJ1-1	CASSRGWDGPNTEAFF	TGTGCCAGTAGTCGAGGTTGGGATGGTCCGAACACTGAAGCTTTCTTT
TRBV29-1	NA	NA	TRBJ1-1	CSVQVMNTEAFF	TGCAGCGTCCAGGTCATGAACACTGAAGCTTTCTTT
TRBV7-3	TRBD1	NA	TRBJ2-6	CASGGQGSGANVLTF	TGTGCCAGCGGGGGACAGGGGAGTGGGGCCAACGTCCTGACTTTC
TRBV15	NA	NA	TRBJ2-2	CATGLDNNLGELFF	TGTGCCACCGGCTTGGACAACAATTTAGGGGAGCTGTTTTTT
TRBV19	NA	NA	TRBJ1-5	CASSHRAQASQPQHF	TGTGCCAGTAGTCATAGAGCCCAGGCGTCTCAGCCCCAGCATTTT
TRBV7-2	TRBD1	NA	TRBJ1-1	CASSLPAGTENTEAFF	TGTGCCAGCAGCTTACCGGCCGGGACAGAGAACACTGAAGCTTTCTTT
TRBV28	NA	NA	TRBJ2-1	CASSSPSTVSYNEQFF	TGTGCCAGCAGTTCCCCCAGTACCGTCTCCTACAATGAGCAGTTCTTC
TRBV30	NA	NA	TRBJ1-1	CAWSVHANTEAFF	TGTGCCTGGAGTGTACACGCGAACACTGAAGCTTTCTTT
TRBV28	TRBD1	few	TRBJ1-1	CASTGDRASEAFF	TGTGCCAGCACTGGGGACAGGGCCTCTGAAGCTTTCTTT
TRBV6-5	NA	NA	TRBJ2-7	CASRLRQSYEQYF	TGTGCCAGCAGGCTCCGACAGAGCTACGAGCAGTACTTC
TRBV7-9	TRBD2	NA	TRBJ2-1	CASSLPHRLAGLNNEQFF	TGTGCCAGCAGCTTACCTCACCGACTAGCGGGTCTAAACAATGAGCAGTTCTTC
TRBV14	NA	NA	TRBJ2-1	CASSQLREIGYNEQFF	TGTGCCAGCAGCCAACTTCGGGAGATTGGATACAATGAGCAGTTCTTC
TRBV24-1	NA	NA	TRBJ1-5	CATSGQGLGNQPQHF	TGTGCCACCAGTGGCCAGGGGTTAGGGAATCAGCCCCAGCATTTT
TRBV7-9	TRBD1	NA	TRBJ2-5	CASSRQQGYQETQYF	TGTGCCAGCAGCCGACAACAGGGGTACCAAGAGACCCAGTACTTC
TRBV5-6	NA	few	TRBJ1-5	CASSFQTGSNQPQHF	TGTGCCAGCAGCTTTCAGACAGGTAGCAATCAGCCCCAGCATTTT
TRBV3-1/TRBV3-2	TRBD2	NA	TRBJ2-1	CASTVAGGRNEQFF	TGTGCCAGCACGGTGGCGGGAGGTCGGAATGAGCAGTTCTTC
TRBV6-1	NA	NA	TRBJ1-2	CASSDWGSGYTF	TGTGCCAGCAGTGATTGGGGTTCTGGCTACACCTTC
TRBV4-1	TRBD2	NA	TRBJ2-7	CASSQGAGEAYEQYF	TGCGCCAGCAGCCAAGGCGCGGGAGAGGCCTACGAGCAGTACTTC
TRBV6-5	TRBD1	NA	TRBJ1-5	CASKDRGRAQPQHF	TGTGCCAGCAAAGACAGGGGGCGGGCTCAGCCCCAGCATTTT
TRBV28	NA	NA	TRBJ2-6	CASSPATASSSGANVLTF	TGTGCCAGCAGTCCAGCGACAGCAAGCTCTTCTGGGGCCAACGTCCTGACTTTC
TRBV15	NA	NA	TRBJ2-5	CATSKYRAETQYF	TGTGCCACCAGCAAGTACAGGGCAGAGACCCAGTACTTC
TRBV7-2	TRBD1	NA	TRBJ1-2	CASSMTGGLGYTF	TGTGCCAGCAGCATGACAGGGGGCCTTGGCTACACCTTC
TRBV7-8	NA	NA	TRBJ1-2	CASSLSTGSKWNTF	TGTGCCAGCAGCTTAAGCACAGGGAGCAAGTGGAACACCTTC
TRBV5-6	NA	NA	TRBJ2-2	CASSLGRHNTGELFF	TGTGCCAGCAGCTTGGGGAGGCACAACACCGGGGAGCTGTTTTTT
TRBV18	TRBD1	NA	TRBJ1-5	CASSNGQGGQPQHF	TGTGCCAGCTCAAACGGACAGGGTGGTCAGCCCCAGCATTTT